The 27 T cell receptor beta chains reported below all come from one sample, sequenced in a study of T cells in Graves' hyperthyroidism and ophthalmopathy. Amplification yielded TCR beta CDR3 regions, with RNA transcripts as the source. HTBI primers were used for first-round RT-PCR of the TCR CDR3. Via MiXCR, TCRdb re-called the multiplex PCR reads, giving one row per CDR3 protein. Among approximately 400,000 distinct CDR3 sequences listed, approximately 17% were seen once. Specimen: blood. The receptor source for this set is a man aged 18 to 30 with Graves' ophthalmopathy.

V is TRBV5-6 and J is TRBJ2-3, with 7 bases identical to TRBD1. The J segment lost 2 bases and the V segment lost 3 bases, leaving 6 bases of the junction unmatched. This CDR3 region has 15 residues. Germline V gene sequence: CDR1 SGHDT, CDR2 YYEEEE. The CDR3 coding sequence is TGTGCCAGCAGCTCGCACAGGGGCAACACAGATACGCAGTATTTT. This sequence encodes CASSSHRGNTDTQYF.

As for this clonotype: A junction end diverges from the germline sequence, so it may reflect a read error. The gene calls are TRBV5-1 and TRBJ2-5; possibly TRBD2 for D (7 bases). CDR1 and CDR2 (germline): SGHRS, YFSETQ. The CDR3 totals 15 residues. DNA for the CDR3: TGCGCCAGCAGCTTGGAGGCAGGGGCGGGAGAGACCCTGTACTTC. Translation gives CASSLEAGAGETLYF.

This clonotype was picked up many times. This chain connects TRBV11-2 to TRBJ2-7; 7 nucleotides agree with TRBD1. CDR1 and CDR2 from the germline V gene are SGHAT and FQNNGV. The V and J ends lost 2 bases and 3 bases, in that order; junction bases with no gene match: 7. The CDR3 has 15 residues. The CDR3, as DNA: TGTGCCAGCAGCTTATGGGGACAGATAGACTACGAGCAGTACTTC. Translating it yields CASSLWGQIDYEQYF.

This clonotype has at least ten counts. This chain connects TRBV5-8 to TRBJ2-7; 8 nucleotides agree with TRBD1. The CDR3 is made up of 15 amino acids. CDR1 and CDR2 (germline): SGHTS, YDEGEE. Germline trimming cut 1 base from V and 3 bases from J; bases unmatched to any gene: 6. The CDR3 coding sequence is TGTGCCAGCAGCTTGATGACAGGGGCTGACTACGAGCAGTACTTC. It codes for CASSLMTGADYEQYF.

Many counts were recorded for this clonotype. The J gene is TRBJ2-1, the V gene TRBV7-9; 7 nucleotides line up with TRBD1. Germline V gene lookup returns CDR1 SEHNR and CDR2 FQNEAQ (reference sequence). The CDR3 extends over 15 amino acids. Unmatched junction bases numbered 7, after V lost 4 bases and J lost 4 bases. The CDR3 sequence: CASSSIRGQYNEQFF. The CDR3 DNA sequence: TGTGCCAGCAGCTCCATTCGGGGACAGTACAATGAGCAGTTCTTC.

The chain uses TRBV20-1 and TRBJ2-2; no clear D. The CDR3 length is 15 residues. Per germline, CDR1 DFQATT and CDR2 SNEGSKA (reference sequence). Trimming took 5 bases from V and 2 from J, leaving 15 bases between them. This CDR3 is CSAHGPSLNTGELFF. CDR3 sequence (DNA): TGCAGTGCTCATGGGCCAAGCCTAAACACCGGGGAGCTGTTTTTT.

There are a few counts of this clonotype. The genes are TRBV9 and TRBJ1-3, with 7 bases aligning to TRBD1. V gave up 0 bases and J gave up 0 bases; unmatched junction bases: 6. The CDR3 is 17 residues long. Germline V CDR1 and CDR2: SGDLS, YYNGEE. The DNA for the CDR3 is TGTGCCAGCAGCGTAGCTTGGGGGGACAGCTCTGGAAACACCATATATTTT. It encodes CASSVAWGDSSGNTIYF.

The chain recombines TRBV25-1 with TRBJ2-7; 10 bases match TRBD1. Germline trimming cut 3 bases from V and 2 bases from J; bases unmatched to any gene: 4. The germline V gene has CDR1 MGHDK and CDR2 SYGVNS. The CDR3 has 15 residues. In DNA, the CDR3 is TGTGCCAGCAGTGACCCCGGGACAGGGGCCTACGAGCAGTACTTC. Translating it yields CASSDPGTGAYEQYF.

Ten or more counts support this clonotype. CDR3 in amino acids: CASSSYRGGDTQYF. The CDR3 DNA reads as TGCGCCAGCAGCTCTTACCGGGGCGGCGATACGCAGTATTTT. J is TRBJ2-3 and V is TRBV5-1; D is possibly TRBD1 or TRBD2 (5 bases each). This CDR3 has 14 residues. Trimming took off 3 bases at V and 6 bases at J, with 14 bases between the two ends. CDR1 and CDR2 from the germline V gene are SGHRS and YFSETQ.

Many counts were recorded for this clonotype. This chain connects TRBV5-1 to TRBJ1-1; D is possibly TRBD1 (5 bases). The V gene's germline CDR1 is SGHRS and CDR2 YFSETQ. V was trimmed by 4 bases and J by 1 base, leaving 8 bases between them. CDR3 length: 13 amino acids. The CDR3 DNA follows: TGCGCCAGCAGCCTGACAGAGAACACTGAAGCTTTCTTT. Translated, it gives CASSLTENTEAFF.

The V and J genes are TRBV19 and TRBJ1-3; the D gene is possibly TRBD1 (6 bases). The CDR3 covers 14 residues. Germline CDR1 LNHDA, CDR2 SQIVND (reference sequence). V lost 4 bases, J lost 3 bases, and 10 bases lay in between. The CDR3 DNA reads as TGTGCCAGTAGTACAGACAGGTTTGGAAACACCATATATTTT. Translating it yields CASSTDRFGNTIYF.

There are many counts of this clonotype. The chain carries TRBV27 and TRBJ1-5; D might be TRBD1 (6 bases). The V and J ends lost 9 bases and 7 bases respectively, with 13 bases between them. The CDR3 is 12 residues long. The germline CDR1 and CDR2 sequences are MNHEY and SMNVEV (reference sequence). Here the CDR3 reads CASPGAPQPQHF. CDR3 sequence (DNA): TGTGCCAGTCCAGGGGCCCCCCAGCCCCAGCATTTT.

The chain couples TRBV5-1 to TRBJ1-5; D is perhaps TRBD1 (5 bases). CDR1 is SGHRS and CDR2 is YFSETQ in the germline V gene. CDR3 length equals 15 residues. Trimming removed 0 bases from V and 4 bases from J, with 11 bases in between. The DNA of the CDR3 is TGCGCCAGCAGCTTGGGGGGGGGGACGAATCAGCCCCAGCATTTT. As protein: CASSLGGGTNQPQHF.

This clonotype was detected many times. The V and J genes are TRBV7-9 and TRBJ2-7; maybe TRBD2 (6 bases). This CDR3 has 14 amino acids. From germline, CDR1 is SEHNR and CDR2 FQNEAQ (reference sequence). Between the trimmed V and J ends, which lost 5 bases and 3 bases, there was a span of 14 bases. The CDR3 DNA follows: TGTGCCAGCAGCCCGGGACTTTTCCGCTACGAGCAGTACTTC. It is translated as CASSPGLFRYEQYF.

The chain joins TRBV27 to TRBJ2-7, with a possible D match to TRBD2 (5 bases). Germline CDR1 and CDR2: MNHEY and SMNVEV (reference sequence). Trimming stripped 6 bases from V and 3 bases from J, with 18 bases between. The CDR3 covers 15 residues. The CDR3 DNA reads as TGTGCCAGCAGCTTAGGACTGGTGACAAGCTACGAGCAGTACTTC. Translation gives CASSLGLVTSYEQYF.

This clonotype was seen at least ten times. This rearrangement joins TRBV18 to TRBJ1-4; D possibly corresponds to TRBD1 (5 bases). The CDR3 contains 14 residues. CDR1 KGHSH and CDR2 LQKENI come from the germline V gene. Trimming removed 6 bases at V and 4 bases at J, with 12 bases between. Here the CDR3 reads CASSSGADNEKLFF. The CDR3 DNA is TGTGCCAGCTCTTCCGGGGCGGATAATGAAAAACTGTTTTTT.

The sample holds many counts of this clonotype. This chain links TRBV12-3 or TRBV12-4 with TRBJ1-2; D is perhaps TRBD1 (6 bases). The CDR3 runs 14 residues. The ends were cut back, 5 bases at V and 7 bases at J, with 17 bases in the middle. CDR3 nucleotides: TGTGCCAGCAGTCCCTACAGGGAAGGGTTTGGCTACACCTTC. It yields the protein CASSPYREGFGYTF.

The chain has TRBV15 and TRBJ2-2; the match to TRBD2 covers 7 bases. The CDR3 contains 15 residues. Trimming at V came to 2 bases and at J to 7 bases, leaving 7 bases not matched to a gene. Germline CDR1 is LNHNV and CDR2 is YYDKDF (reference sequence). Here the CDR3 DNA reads TGTGCCACCAGCAGATCAGGACTAGTGGTCGGGGAGCTGTTTTTT. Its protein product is CATSRSGLVVGELFF.

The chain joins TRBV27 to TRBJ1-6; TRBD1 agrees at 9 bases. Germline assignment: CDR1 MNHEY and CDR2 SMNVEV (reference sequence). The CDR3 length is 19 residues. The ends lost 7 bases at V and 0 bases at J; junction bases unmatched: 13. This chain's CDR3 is CASTLGQGKSTSYNSPLHF. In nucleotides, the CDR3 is TGTGCCAGCACCTTGGGACAGGGAAAGTCAACCTCCTATAATTCACCCCTCCACTTT.

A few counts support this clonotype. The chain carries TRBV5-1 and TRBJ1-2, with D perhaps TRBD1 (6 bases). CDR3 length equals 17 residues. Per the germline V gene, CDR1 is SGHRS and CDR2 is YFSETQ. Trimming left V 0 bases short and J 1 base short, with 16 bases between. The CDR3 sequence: CASSLGGGIPINYGYTF. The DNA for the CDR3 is TGCGCCAGCAGCTTGGGAGGGGGAATACCCATTAACTATGGCTACACCTTC. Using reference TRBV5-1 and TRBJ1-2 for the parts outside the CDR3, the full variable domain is KAGVTQTPRYLIKTRGQQVTLSCSPISGHRSVSWYQQTPGQGLQFLFEYFSETQRNKGNFPGRFSGRQFSNSRSEMNVSTLELGDSALYLCASSLGGGIPINYGYTFGSGTRLTVV.

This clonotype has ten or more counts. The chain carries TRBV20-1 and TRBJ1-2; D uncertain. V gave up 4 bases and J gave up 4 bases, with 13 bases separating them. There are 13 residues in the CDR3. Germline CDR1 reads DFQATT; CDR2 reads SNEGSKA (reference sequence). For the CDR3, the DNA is TGCAGTGCTACCGGACTAATCCTCTATGGCTACACCTTC. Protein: CSATGLILYGYTF.

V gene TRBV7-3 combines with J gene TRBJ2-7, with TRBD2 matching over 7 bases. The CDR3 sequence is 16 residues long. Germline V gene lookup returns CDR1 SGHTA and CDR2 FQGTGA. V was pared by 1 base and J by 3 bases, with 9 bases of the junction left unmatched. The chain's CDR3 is CASSLRGGGEVYEQYF. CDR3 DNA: TGTGCCAGCAGCTTAAGGGGTGGGGGGGAGGTCTACGAGCAGTACTTC. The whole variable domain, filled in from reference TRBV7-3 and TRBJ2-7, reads GAGVSQTPSNKVTEKGKYVELRCDPISGHTALYWYRQSLGQGPEFLIYFQGTGAADDSGLPNDRFFAVRPEGSVSTLKIQRTERGDSAVYLCASSLRGGGEVYEQYFGPGTRLTVT.

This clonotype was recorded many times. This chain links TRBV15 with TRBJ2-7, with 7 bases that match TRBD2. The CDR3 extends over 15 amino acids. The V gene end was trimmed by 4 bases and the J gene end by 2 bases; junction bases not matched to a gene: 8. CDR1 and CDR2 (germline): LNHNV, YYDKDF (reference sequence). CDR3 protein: CATSTLGGGTYEQYF. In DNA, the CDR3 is TGTGCCACCAGCACCTTGGGGGGGGGAACCTACGAGCAGTACTTC. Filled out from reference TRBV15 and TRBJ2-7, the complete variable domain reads DAMVIQNPRYQVTQFGKPVTLSCSQTLNHNVMYWYQQKSSQAPKLLFHYYDKDFNNEADTPDNFQSRRPNTSFCFLDIRSPGLGDTAMYLCATSTLGGGTYEQYFGPGTRLTVT.

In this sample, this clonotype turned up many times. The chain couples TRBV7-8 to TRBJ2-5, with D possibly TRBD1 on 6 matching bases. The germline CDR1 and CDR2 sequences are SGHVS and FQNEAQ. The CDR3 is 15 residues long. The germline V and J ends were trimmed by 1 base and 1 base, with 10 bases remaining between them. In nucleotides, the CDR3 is TGTGCCAGCAGCTTAGGGGGGACAACCCAAGAGACCCAGTACTTC. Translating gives CASSLGGTTQETQYF.

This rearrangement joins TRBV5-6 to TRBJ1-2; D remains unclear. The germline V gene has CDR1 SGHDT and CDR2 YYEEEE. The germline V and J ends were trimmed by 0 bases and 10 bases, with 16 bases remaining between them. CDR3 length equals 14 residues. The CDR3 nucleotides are TGTGCCAGCAGCTTGGCCCAACTCGACCTCACCTACACCTTC. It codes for CASSLAQLDLTYTF.

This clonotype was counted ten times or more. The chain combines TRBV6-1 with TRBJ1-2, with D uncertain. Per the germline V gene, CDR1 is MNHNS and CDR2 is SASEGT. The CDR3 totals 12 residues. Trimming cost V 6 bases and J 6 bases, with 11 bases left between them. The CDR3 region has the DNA TGTGCCAGCAGGAAGTCGGACCATGGCTACACCTTC. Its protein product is CASRKSDHGYTF.

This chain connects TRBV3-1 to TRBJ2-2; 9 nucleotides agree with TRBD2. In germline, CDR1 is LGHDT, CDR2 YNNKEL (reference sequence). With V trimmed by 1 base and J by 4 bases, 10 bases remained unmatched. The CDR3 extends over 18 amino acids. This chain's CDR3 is CASSQGMASGTSTGELFF. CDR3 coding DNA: TGTGCCAGCAGCCAAGGGATGGCTAGCGGGACTAGCACCGGGGAGCTGTTTTTT.